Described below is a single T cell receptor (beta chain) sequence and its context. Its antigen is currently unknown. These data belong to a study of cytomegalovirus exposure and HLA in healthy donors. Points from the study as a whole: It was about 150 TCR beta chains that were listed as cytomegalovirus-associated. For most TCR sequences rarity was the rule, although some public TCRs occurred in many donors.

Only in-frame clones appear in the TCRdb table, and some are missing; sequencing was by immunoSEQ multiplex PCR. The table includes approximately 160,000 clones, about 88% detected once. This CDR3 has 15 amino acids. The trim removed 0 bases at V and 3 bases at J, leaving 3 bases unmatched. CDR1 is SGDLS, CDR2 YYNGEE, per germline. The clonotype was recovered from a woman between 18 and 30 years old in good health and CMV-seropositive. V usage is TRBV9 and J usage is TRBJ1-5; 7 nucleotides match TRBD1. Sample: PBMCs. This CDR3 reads CASSVDGQDNQPQHF. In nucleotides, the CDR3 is TGTGCCAGCAGCGTAGATGGACAGGACAATCAGCCCCAGCATTTT.